Listed below are T cell receptor beta chains from one sample, sequenced in a study of CD8 T cells in Susac syndrome. Via MiXCR, TCRdb re-called the immunoSEQ multiplex PCR reads, giving one row per CDR3 protein. The table has 200,000 to 300,000 distinct CDR3 sequences, almost 97% seen once. Sequencing was carried out using CD4+ T cells from PBMCs. The receptors originated from a human donor with Susac syndrome. CDR3s include the opening cysteine and the closing phenylalanine or tryptophan. The D gene is left open where the match is weak. A clone size is listed for some rows: how often the clone was seen (once, few, many), or a class if it is expanded.

j_call d_call clone_size v_call cdr3_aa cdr3_nt
TRBJ2-7 TRBD2 once TRBV3-1 CASSGTSYPYEQYF TGTGCCAGCAGCGGGACTAGCTATCCCTACGAGCAGTACTTC
TRBJ1-4 . . TRBV7-9 CASRRGRATVGEKLFF TGTGCCAGCAGACGGGGCAGGGCGACCGTAGGGGAAAAACTGTTTTTT
TRBJ1-1 . . TRBV15 CATSRVTRGTEAFF TGTGCCACCAGCAGAGTAACGAGGGGGACTGAAGCTTTCTTT
TRBJ1-2 . . TRBV30 CAWRTGTDYGYTF TGTGCCTGGCGCACCGGGACTGATTATGGCTACACCTTC
TRBJ1-1 . . TRBV11-2 CASSFGPNTEAFF TGTGCCAGCAGCTTCGGCCCGAACACTGAAGCTTTCTTT
TRBJ2-3 TRBD2 once TRBV6-1 CASSAIRTLAGVKDTQYF TGTGCCAGCAGTGCAATTAGGACTTTAGCGGGAGTGAAAGATACGCAGTATTTT
TRBJ2-6 . few TRBV30 CAGSSGANVLTF TGTGCCGGTTCCTCTGGGGCCAACGTCCTGACTTTC
TRBJ1-5 . . TRBV9 CASSPVGPGGNQPQHF TGTGCCAGCAGCCCCGTGGGCCCAGGGGGCAATCAGCCCCAGCATTTT
TRBJ2-1 TRBD2 once TRBV15 CATSRDSASGNHNEQFF TGTGCCACCAGCAGAGATTCTGCTAGCGGGAACCACAATGAGCAGTTCTTC
TRBJ1-5 . few TRBV18 CASSPSNQPQHF TGTGCCAGCTCACCTAGCAATCAGCCCCAGCATTTT
TRBJ2-4 . . TRBV20-1 CSADPAGRGAKNIQYF TGCAGTGCCGACCCAGCGGGGAGGGGGGCCAAAAACATTCAGTACTTC
TRBJ1-5 . . TRBV28 CASSSGQTSNQPQHF TGTGCCAGCAGTTCCGGACAGACAAGCAATCAGCCCCAGCATTTT
TRBJ2-5 . . TRBV13 CASSTIRGTIEETQYF TGTGCCAGCAGCACCATACGAGGGACGATCGAAGAGACCCAGTACTTC
TRBJ2-3 . . TRBV12-3/TRBV12-4 CASSRRRGARDTQYF TGTGCCAGCAGTCGCCGACGGGGGGCTCGAGATACGCAGTATTTT
TRBJ1-2 . . TRBV7-9 CASSTFPTSNYGYTF TGTGCCAGCAGCACCTTCCCGACATCAAACTATGGCTACACCTTC
TRBJ2-5 . . TRBV2 CASIFRAQGTQYF TGTGCCAGCATCTTCCGGGCCCAGGGGACCCAGTACTTC
TRBJ2-6 TRBD2 . TRBV25-1 CASSGASGGVGANVLTF TGTGCCAGCAGTGGCGCTAGCGGGGGTGTGGGGGCCAACGTCCTGACTTTC
TRBJ2-1 . . TRBV30 CAWSPRYEQFF TGTGCCTGGAGCCCACGGTACGAGCAGTTCTTC
TRBJ2-1 . . TRBV20-1 CSAAGRSSYNEQFF TGCAGTGCGGCAGGCCGGAGCTCCTACAATGAGCAGTTCTTC
TRBJ2-7 . . TRBV3-1 CASSQTRGNEQYF TGTGCCAGCAGCCAAACTCGGGGGAACGAGCAGTACTTC
TRBJ1-4 TRBD1 . TRBV20-1 CSARVTQGAGEKLFF TGCAGTGCTAGAGTAACACAGGGGGCGGGCGAAAAACTGTTTTTT
TRBJ2-6 . few TRBV6-6 CASRDSGANVLTF TGTGCCAGCAGAGACTCTGGGGCCAACGTCCTGACTTTC
TRBJ2-1 TRBD2 . TRBV29-1 CSVGAGRGQSSYNEQFF TGCAGCGTTGGGGCGGGGAGGGGCCAGAGCTCCTACAATGAGCAGTTCTTC
TRBJ2-7 TRBD2 . TRBV20-1 CSARDARAGGYEQYF TGCAGTGCTAGAGATGCGCGAGCGGGAGGGTACGAGCAGTACTTC
TRBJ2-7 TRBD2 . TRBV30 CAWSTGLAGAHEQYF TGTGCCTGGAGTACTGGACTAGCGGGAGCCCACGAGCAGTACTTC
TRBJ2-7 . . TRBV29-1 CSVEGRFGQPYEQYF TGCAGCGTTGAAGGTCGTTTCGGCCAACCCTACGAGCAGTACTTC
TRBJ1-5 TRBD1 . TRBV5-1 CASSPGTGGLQPQHF TGCGCCAGCAGCCCCGGGACAGGGGGACTCCAGCCCCAGCATTTT
TRBJ1-2 . . TRBV29-1 CSVGGTTWTGNYGYTF TGCAGCGTTGGAGGGACAACCTGGACGGGGAACTATGGCTACACCTTC
TRBJ2-1 TRBD2 . TRBV20-1 CSALRLAGGSNLYDEQFF TGCAGTGCCTTACGACTAGCGGGAGGTAGTAACTTGTACGATGAGCAGTTCTTC
TRBJ2-5 . . TRBV3-1 CATQTGPETQYF TGTGCCACCCAAACCGGACCAGAGACCCAGTACTTC
TRBJ1-1 . . TRBV30 CACDLRMNTEAFF TGTGCCTGCGACTTAAGAATGAACACTGAAGCTTTCTTT
TRBJ2-1 TRBD2 . TRBV5-6 CASSSKKTSVSVNEQFF TGTGCCAGCAGCTCAAAGAAGACTAGCGTGTCTGTCAATGAGCAGTTCTTC
TRBJ2-1 . . TRBV6-2/TRBV6-3 CASSPNWGGEQFF TGTGCCAGCAGTCCTAACTGGGGCGGGGAGCAGTTCTTC
TRBJ2-5 . . TRBV29-1 CSVAQGIETQYF TGCAGCGTTGCACAGGGAATAGAGACCCAGTACTTC
TRBJ1-5 . . TRBV18 CASSPLQGNQPQHF TGTGCCAGCTCACCACTGCAGGGCAATCAGCCCCAGCATTTT
TRBJ2-7 . . TRBV20-1 CSAILLGGVYEQYF TGCAGTGCTATTCTACTAGGAGGAGTCTACGAGCAGTACTTC
TRBJ1-4 TRBD1 . TRBV6-5 CASRPTGGGEKLFF TGTGCCAGCCGACCGACAGGGGGCGGGGAAAAACTGTTTTTT
TRBJ1-2 . . TRBV28 CASTSHRRGIYKGYTF TGTGCCAGCACTTCCCACCGCCGGGGGATATATAAGGGCTACACCTTC
TRBJ2-1 TRBD2 . TRBV4-1 CASSQQLADNEQFF TGCGCCAGCAGCCAACAACTAGCGGACAATGAGCAGTTCTTC
TRBJ2-6 . . TRBV5-1 CASSLLGGGANVLTF TGCGCCAGCAGTTTACTCGGGGGTGGGGCCAACGTCCTGACTTTC
TRBJ2-2 . . TRBV4-1 CASSREFLGAANTGELFF TGCGCCAGCAGCCGGGAGTTCTTAGGCGCCGCGAACACCGGGGAGCTGTTTTTT
TRBJ1-1 . . TRBV29-1 CSVRIGAEAFF TGCAGCGTCAGGATCGGGGCCGAAGCTTTCTTT
TRBJ2-1 . . TRBV7-2 CASSYYGEQFF TGTGCCAGCAGCTATTATGGTGAGCAGTTCTTC
TRBJ2-2 TRBD1 . TRBV29-1 CSAGTGGPGELFF TGCAGCGCTGGGACAGGGGGTCCCGGGGAGCTGTTTTTT
TRBJ2-1 . . TRBV28 CASSSGFQFF TGTGCCAGCAGCTCGGGATTTCAGTTCTTC
TRBJ2-7 TRBD2 . TRBV20-1 CSARDAAGADEQYF TGCAGTGCTAGAGATGCGGCGGGAGCGGACGAGCAGTACTTC
TRBJ2-3 . . TRBV5-6 CASSDLGSWATDTQYF TGTGCCAGCAGCGACTTGGGTTCGTGGGCGACAGATACGCAGTATTTT
TRBJ1-2 TRBD1 . TRBV7-8 CASSLAGQGNGYTF TGTGCCAGCAGCTTAGCCGGACAGGGAAATGGCTACACCTTC
TRBJ2-7 . . TRBV20-1 CSVKGGAYEQYF TGCAGTGTAAAGGGAGGTGCCTACGAGCAGTACTTC
TRBJ2-1 TRBD1 . TRBV2 CASSLDRENEQFF TGTGCCAGCAGCCTCGACAGGGAAAATGAGCAGTTCTTC
TRBJ2-1 TRBD2 . TRBV30 CAWSGASGSSYNEQFF TGTGCCTGGAGTGGGGCTAGCGGGAGCTCCTACAATGAGCAGTTCTTC
TRBJ2-1 . . TRBV7-3 CASSPPGQNEQFF TGTGCCAGCAGCCCACCTGGGCAAAATGAGCAGTTCTTC
TRBJ1-5 . . TRBV7-2 CASSPMIHSNQPQHF TGTGCCAGCAGCCCCATGATTCATAGCAATCAGCCCCAGCATTTT